This T cell receptor beta chain was captured by sequencing in a study of cytomegalovirus exposure and HLA in healthy donors (dated by TCRdb to about 2017). For the wider study: An earlier analysis of several hundred of the donors reported about 260 Gb of sequence data and around 100 million unique TCR beta sequences obtained from roughly 170 million T cells. Approximately 300 gigabases of sequencing data and around 90 million unique TCR sequences made up an early release that covered several hundred HLA-typed donors. Among the roughly 370 genotyped donors, about 83% belonged to the genetic ancestry cluster associated with self-reported Caucasian donors. The study aimed to test whether cataloging public T cell receptors could reveal signatures of past pathogen exposure. The T cell repertoires of some 670 subjects were profiled by immunosequencing and related to cytomegalovirus serostatus. In addition to the first cohort of 650 to 750 subjects, a separate validation cohort of over 90 different subjects was used. High-throughput TCR immunosequencing, statistical association of individual TCRs with disease status, and machine learning were combined to predict cytomegalovirus infection status. A later analysis re-examined previously published TCR beta repertoires from just over 650 donors and added high-resolution HLA genotyping to investigate patterns of TCR occurrence. Rather than using new phenotypic data, the later analysis identified candidate immune exposures from TCR beta sequences and from how often those sequences occurred across donors. To decide whether each TCR beta V gene segment behaved as functional or pseudogenic, an earlier analysis of 587 of the donors relied on high-throughput TCR beta sequencing. Donor age, sex, ethnicity and CMV serostatus were compiled alongside the repertoire data. A later genetic analysis took genome-wide SNP genotypes for about 60% of the roughly 670 donors and used that subset as a discovery cohort. All discovery cohort repertoires had been generated on a single sequencing platform. Both class I and class II loci were covered by HLA typing, at four-digit resolution. The number of donors typed differed by locus, with 629-630 for A, B, C, DRB1 and DQB1, approximately 500 for DQA1, under 610 for DPA1, and some 440 for DPB1. Four to six DR-DQ haplotypes were handled as single units for association and clustering, since linkage in the cohort was strong. Among 300 to 500 genotyped donors of the cohort, an average of around 240,000 unique TCR beta nucleotide sequences was sequenced per donor, of which roughly 17% were non-productive.

The cohort comprised some 680 healthy bone marrow donors. Cohort members were all nominally healthy when sampled, although unrecorded immune exposures were likely present. The donor was CMV seronegative and belonged to the group of 350 to 400 seronegative cohort members. Each donor provided a peripheral blood sample, and peripheral blood mononuclear cells were used for TCR beta sequencing. The Qiagen DNeasy Blood Extraction Kit was used to extract genomic DNA from the blood cell samples. The library came from the immunoSEQ multiplex PCR assay. A mixture of 60 forward primers for TCR Vbeta segments and 13 reverse primers for TCR Jbeta segments was used in the multiplex PCR. The CDR3 region of rearranged TCR beta genes was amplified from genomic DNA by a multiplex PCR assay. On the Illumina HiSeq System, the amplified TCR beta libraries were sequenced as 87-base-pair reads. The authors' pipeline ran thus. A later analysis tallied approximately 87 million unique TCR beta chains across the 666 repertoires, and approximately 12 million of those chains were shared by two or more donors. Raw reads were error-corrected and collapsed into unique sequences with a nearest-neighbor algorithm that merged closely related sequences to remove PCR and sequencing errors. To assign V, D and J gene segments, CDR3 sequences were aligned to IMGT reference sequences. For a sequence to be retained, at least a six-nucleotide match to both a V gene segment and a J gene segment was required. A rearrangement was called productive if the CDR3 had no stop codons and remained in frame with V and J, and every other rearrangement was called non-productive. CDR3 was defined by IMGT convention, running from the second conserved V-encoded cysteine to the conserved J-encoded phenylalanine. In an earlier analysis of 550 to 650 of the donors, sequences lacking an unambiguous match to a single V gene segment were excluded. In an earlier analysis of 450 to 750 of the donors, a V segment was called functional when productive rearrangements were above 56.7%, and segregating when the standard deviation between donors exceeded 5%. A statistical classification framework was built to diagnose cytomegalovirus status from the catalog of TCR beta chain sequences. In a later analysis, V and J genes were assigned by comparing TCR nucleotide sequences against IMGT/GENE-DB human TR gene sequences. A later analysis assigned CDR3 sequences and most-parsimonious VDJ recombination scenarios with the TCRdist pipeline. In a later analysis, every TCR beta chain was defined by the combination of its CDR3 amino acid sequence and its V-gene family, and reads without a unique V-gene family were dropped. A later analysis removed 592 highly shared, low-generation-probability nucleotide sequences to deal with suspected cross-contamination and a sequencing artifact. In a later analysis, a clonal expansion index for each public chain was calculated from normalized within-repertoire ranks of inferred template counts. In a later analysis, generation probabilities were computed with a VDJ recombination model fitted to out-of-frame rearrangements, and the resulting probabilities were checked against IGoR. A later analysis scored TCR-TCR, TCR-HLA and TCR-CMV co-occurrence with hypergeometric tests, applying a repertoire-size bias correction to TCR pairs. In a later analysis, false discovery rates were estimated by permuting HLA or CMV assignments 20 times. In a later analysis, co-occurring TCRs were grouped using DBSCAN, and TCRdist sequence similarity was added for clustering within HLA-allele-positive subsets. Co-occurrence clustering excluded repertoires with fewer than 30,000 or more than 120,000 public chains, plus five with anomalous nucleotide sharing. TCRdb's version of the immuneACCESS table is confined to in-frame rearrangements and falls short of the full clone set. An unresolved V gene accounts for under half of the shortfall where checked; the remainder is of unknown origin. V, J and clone size are those of that table, while D and trimming were read from the DNA. Present in this sample are around 110,000 clones, around 75% of which were seen just once. Jointly, the top ten make up 1.6% of the sample.

Overall results and qualifications from the work: This cohort had only TCR beta chains sequenced, and the lack of alpha or paired-chain data limited which features could be detected. According to a later genetic analysis, donors in an Asian-associated ancestry cluster had fewer N-insertions in productive TCRs than the roughly 670-donor mean. In vitro tests confirmed that three of the cytomegalovirus-associated TCR beta chains recognize cytomegalovirus antigens. Most CMV-associated TCR beta chains appeared to be HLA-restricted in a later analysis, and the HLA associations seemed to be driven largely by CMV exposure. Broadly in line with IMGT annotations, most TCR beta V segments showed up in productive rearrangements about 87% or about 30% of the time in an earlier analysis of roughly 590 of the donors. When HLA alleles, especially DR and DQ, strongly co-occurred, TCR associations were difficult to assign to individual alleles. The study gave a list of under 200 TCR beta chains associated with cytomegalovirus. In a later analysis, TCR association rates were found to vary across HLA loci, with the most associated TCRs seen for DRB1 alleles and the fewest for HLA-C alleles. The sequencing pipeline was judged likely to have produced a cluster of highly shared sequence variants as a technical artifact. HLA typing was unavailable for some donors at each locus, so association tests used only the typed subset. An association between a missense DCLRE1C variant and V-gene and J-gene trimming of TCR beta chains was found in a later genetic analysis and replicated in an independent cohort. Because counts were too low, more than 15 rarely observed V segments, including chromosome 9 orphons, were excluded from the earlier analysis of fewer than 650 of the donors. Linkage disequilibrium might explain the correlated functional status among segregating V segments, but an unknown experimental factor could not be ruled out. For the cohort, immune exposure information was limited to CMV serostatus. It was suggested by the authors that the approach could potentially be generalized to other disease states and immunological phenotypes. In a later analysis, several top co-occurrence clusters were reported to appear linked to parvovirus B19, influenza, CMV and Epstein-Barr virus. A further reported finding was that TCR beta sequences accurately predicted the HLA-A and HLA-B alleles for most subjects in the first cohort. The 87-base-pair reads could not distinguish some IMGT-functional V segments, including TRBV6-2 and TRBV6-3, so those segments were excluded. At a false discovery rate of 0.05, a later analysis linked roughly 17,000 TCR beta sequences to specific HLA alleles. Presence/absence analyses assumed roughly uniform sequencing depth across donors, an assumption that may not hold. In a later analysis, HLA-associated TCR beta chains showed more clonal expansion and lower generation probabilities than non-associated chains that were equally common. Most TCR sequences were seen in very few donors, while some public TCRs were found in many individuals. Cytomegalovirus status was reported to be diagnosed by the classifier with high specificity and sensitivity in both the original and validation cohorts.

CDR1 and CDR2, per the germline V gene (reference sequence), are SEHNR and FQNEAQ. Here V drops 5 bases and J drops 4 bases, and the junction holds 3 bases not matched to any gene. The CDR3 numbers 13 residues from cysteine through phenylalanine. CDR3 DNA is the only sequence kept; it has 39 bases, read in frame from the first base. About this clone: It lacks a known antigen. No base quality values were provided; no much bigger clone lies one nucleotide off.

This receptor was identified in a woman aged 18-29 years in good health and CMV-seronegative. The V and J segments used are TRBV7-9 and TRBJ2-5; TRBD2 aligns with 8 central bases. Sequenced: PBMCs. The nucleotides are TGTGCCAGCAGCATCGGGGGGGTAGAGACCCAGTACTTC. The encoded protein is CASSIGGVETQYF.